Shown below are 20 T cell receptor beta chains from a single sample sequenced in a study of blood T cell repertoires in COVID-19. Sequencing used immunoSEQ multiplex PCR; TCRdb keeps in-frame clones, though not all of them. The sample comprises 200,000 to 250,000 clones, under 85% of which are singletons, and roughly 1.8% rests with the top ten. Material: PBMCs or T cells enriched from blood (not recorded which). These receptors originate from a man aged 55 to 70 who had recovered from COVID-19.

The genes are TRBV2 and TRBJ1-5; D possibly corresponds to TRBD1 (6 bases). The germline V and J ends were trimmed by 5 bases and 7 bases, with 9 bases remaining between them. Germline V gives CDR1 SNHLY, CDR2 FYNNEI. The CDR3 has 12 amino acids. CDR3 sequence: CASSTGFQPQHF. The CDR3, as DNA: TGTGCCAGCAGTACAGGGTTCCAGCCCCAGCATTTT.

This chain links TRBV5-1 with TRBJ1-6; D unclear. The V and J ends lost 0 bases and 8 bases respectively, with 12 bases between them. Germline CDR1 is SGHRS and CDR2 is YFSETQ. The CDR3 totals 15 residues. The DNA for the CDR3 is TGCGCCAGCAGCTTGGCAGGTTTGGAGGATTCACCCCTCCACTTT. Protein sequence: CASSLAGLEDSPLHF.

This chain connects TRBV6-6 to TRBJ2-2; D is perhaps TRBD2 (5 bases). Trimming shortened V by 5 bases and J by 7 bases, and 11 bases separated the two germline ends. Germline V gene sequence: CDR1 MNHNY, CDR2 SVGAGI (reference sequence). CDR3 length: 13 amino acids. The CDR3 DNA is TGTGCCAGCAGTGGAGGTGGTGACGGGGAGCTGTTTTTT. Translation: CASSGGGDGELFF.

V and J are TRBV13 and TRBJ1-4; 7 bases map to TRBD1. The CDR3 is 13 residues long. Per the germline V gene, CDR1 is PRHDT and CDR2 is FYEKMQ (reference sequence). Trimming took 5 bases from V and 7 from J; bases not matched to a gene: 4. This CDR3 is CASSNRGGEKLFF. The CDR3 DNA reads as TGTGCCAGCAGCAACAGGGGCGGTGAAAAACTGTTTTTT.

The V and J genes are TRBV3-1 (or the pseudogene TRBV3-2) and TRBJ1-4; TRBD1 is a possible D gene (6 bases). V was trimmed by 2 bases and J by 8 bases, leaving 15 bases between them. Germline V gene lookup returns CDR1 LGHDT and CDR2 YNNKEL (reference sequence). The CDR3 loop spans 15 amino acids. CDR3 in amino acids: CASSQRTVKGEKLFF. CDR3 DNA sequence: TGTGCCAGCAGCCAACGGACAGTCAAGGGGGAAAAACTGTTTTTT.

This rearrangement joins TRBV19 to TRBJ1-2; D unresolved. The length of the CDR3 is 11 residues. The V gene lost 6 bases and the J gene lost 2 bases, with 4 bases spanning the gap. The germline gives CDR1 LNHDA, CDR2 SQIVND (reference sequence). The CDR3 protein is CASRQNYGYTF. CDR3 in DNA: TGTGCCAGTAGGCAGAACTATGGCTACACCTTC.

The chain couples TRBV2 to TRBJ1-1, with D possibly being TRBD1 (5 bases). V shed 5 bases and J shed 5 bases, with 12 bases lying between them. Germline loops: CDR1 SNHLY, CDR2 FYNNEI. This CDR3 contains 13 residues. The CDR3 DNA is TGTGCCAGCAGTAGGGACTGGCTGACTGAAGCTTTCTTT. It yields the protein CASSRDWLTEAFF.

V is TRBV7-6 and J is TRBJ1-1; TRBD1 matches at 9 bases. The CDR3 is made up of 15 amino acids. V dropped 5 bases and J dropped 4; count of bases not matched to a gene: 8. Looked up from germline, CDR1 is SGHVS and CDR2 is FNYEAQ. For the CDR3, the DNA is TGTGCCAGCAGCCAAGAGGGACAGGGAGGCACTGAAGCTTTCTTT. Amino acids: CASSQEGQGGTEAFF.

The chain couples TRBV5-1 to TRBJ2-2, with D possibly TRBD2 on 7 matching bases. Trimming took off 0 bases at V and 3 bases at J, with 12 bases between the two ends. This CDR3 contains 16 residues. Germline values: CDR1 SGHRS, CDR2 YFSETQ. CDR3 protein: CASSLVGGQDTGELFF. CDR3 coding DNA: TGCGCCAGCAGCTTGGTCGGGGGGCAAGACACCGGGGAGCTGTTTTTT.

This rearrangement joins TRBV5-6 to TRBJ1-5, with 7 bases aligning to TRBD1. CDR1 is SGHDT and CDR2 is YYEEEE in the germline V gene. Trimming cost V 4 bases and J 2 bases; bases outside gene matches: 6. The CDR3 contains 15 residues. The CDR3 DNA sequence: TGTGCCAGCAGCCGACAGGGCTCGGGCAATCAGCCCCAGCATTTT. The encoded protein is CASSRQGSGNQPQHF.

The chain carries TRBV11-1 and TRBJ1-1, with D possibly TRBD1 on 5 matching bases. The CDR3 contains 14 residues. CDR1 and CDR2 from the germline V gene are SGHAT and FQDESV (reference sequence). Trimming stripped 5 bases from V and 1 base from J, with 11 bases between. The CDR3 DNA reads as TGTGCCAGCAGCCGTCGACAGAAGAACACTGAAGCTTTCTTT. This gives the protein CASSRRQKNTEAFF.

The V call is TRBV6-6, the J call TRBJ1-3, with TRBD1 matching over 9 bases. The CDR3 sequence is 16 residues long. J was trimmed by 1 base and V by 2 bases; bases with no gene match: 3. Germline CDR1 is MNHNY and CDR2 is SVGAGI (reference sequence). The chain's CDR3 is CASSYGTGSSGNTIYF. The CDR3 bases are TGTGCCAGCAGTTACGGGACAGGGTCGTCTGGAAACACCATATATTTT.

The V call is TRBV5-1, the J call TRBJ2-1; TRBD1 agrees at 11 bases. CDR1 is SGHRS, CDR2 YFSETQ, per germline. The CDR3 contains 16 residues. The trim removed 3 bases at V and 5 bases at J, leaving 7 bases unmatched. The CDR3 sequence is CASSSGWTGGNNEQFF. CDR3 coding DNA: TGCGCCAGCAGCTCCGGCTGGACAGGGGGCAACAATGAGCAGTTCTTC.

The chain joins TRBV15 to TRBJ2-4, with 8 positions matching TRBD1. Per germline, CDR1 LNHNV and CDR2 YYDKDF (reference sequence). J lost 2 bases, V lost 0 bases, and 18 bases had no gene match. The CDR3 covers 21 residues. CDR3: CATSRDSNRGNRGLPKNIQYF. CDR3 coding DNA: TGTGCCACCAGCAGAGATAGTAACAGGGGGAATAGGGGACTCCCCAAAAACATTCAGTACTTC.

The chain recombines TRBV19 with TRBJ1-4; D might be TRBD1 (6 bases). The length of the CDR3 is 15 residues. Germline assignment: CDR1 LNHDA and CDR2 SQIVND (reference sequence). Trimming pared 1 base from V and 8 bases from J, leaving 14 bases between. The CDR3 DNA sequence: TGTGCCAGTAGTATAGGCGGCAGGGGAGAGGAAAAACTGTTTTTT. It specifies CASSIGGRGEEKLFF.

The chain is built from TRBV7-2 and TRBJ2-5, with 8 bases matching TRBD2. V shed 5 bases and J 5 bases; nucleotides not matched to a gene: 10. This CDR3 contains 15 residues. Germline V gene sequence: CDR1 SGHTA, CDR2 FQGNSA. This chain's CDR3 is CASSPPRGGGETQYF. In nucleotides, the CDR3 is TGTGCCAGCAGCCCCCCGAGGGGCGGGGGGGAGACCCAGTACTTC.

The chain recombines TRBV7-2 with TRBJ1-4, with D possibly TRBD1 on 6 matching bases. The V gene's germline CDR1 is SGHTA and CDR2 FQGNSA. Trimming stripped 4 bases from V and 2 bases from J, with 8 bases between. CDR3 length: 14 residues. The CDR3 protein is CASSSGGTNEKLFF. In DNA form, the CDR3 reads TGTGCCAGCAGCTCGGGGGGCACTAATGAAAAACTGTTTTTT.

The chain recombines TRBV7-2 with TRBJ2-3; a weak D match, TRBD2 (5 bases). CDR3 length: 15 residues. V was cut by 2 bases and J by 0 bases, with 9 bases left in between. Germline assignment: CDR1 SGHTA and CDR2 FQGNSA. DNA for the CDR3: TGTGCCAGCAGCTTAAACCGAGGGAGCACAGATACGCAGTATTTT. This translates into CASSLNRGSTDTQYF.

CDR3 nucleotide sequence: TGTGCTAGTGGTTTCGACAGTTCTAGCAATCAGCCCCAGCATTTT. This gives the protein CASGFDSSSNQPQHF. This sequence joins TRBV12-5 and TRBJ1-5, with D maybe TRBD1 (5 bases). V was cut by 3 bases and J by 0 bases, with 9 bases left in between. This CDR3 spans 15 amino acids. Germline V gene data show CDR1 as LGHNT and CDR2 as FRNRAP.

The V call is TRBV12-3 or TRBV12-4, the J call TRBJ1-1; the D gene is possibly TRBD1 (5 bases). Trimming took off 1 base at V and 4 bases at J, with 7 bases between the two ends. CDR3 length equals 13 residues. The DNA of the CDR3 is TGTGCCAGCAGTTTAGGGGGACTCACTGAAGCTTTCTTT. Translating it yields CASSLGGLTEAFF.